This T cell receptor beta chain was sequenced in a study of blood T cell repertoires in COVID-19. Study as a whole: The origin of the acute and convalescent COVID-19 samples was the United States, Italy and Spain.

Profiling relied on immunoSEQ multiplex PCR, and the TCRdb table lists in-frame clones only, not all of them. The sample has roughly 250,000 clones, more than 75% seen once. In germline, CDR1 is KGHDR, CDR2 SFDVKD. Deletions cut 0 bases from V and 3 bases from J, with 13 bases between. The CDR3 has 16 amino acids. This clonotype originated in a woman between 40 and 50 years old with acute COVID-19. The sequencing sample was made of PBMCs or T cells enriched from blood (not recorded which). The V gene is TRBV24-1, the J gene TRBJ2-5, with no clear D. CDR3 sequence: CATSDLTAATEETQYF. The CDR3 DNA reads TGTGCCACCAGTGATTTGACCGCGGCGACCGAAGAGACCCAGTACTTC.